The present entry profiles one T cell receptor beta chain with its context. The antigen remains undetermined. The data were obtained in a study of shared clonotypes between healthy human individuals. V lost 4 bases and J 5 bases, leaving 16 bases between the germline ends. Germline values: CDR1 SGHNT, CDR2 YYREEE (reference sequence). This CDR3 contains 14 residues. A deep-level run was used for the assay. Assay used: immunoSEQ multiplex PCR; TCRdb lists only in-frame clones, some missing. The sample has under 550,000 clones, roughly 95% seen once; the top ten hold 0.055% to 0.075%. Findings and limits, study-wide: Clonotypes not shared had lower generation probabilities than those common to all four donors. Naive CD4 clonotypes overlapped across a handful of donors at roughly 5%.

The sequence came from a woman aged 25-40 years in good health. The V and J genes are TRBV5-4 and TRBJ2-7; unclear D gene. Sequenced sample: naive CD4+ T cells sorted from blood. The subset denotes: CD45RA+ positively selected. CDR3 nucleotide sequence: TGTGCCAGCAGCCCACCTGGCCGGTTCCACGAGCAGTACTTC. Translating it yields CASSPPGRFHEQYF.